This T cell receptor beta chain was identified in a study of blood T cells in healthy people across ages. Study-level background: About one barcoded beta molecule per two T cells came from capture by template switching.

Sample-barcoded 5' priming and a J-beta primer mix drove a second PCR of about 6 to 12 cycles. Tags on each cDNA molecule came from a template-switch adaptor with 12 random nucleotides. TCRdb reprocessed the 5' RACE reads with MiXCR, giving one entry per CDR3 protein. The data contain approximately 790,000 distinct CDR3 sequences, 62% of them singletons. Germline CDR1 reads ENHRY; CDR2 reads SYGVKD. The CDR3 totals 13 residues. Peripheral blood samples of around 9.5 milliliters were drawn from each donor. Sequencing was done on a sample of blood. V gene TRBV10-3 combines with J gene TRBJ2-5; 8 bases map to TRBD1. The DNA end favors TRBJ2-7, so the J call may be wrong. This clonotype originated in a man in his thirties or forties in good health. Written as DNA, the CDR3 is TGTGCCATCAGCCGGGACAGGCGGAGCGAGCAGTACTTC. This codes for CAISRDRRSEQYF.